This TCR beta chain stems from a study of blood T cell repertoires in COVID-19. Study as a whole: Sources were T cells, B-cell-depleted T cells, or PBMCs; the material itself was cDNA or gDNA.

In the original processing: Estimated nucleated cell counts came from reference gene primer amplification. The protocol was immunoSEQ multiplex PCR, while the TCRdb copy is restricted to in-frame clones and leaves out a portion. That table gives V, J and clone size, and the DNA gave D and trimming. In the table there are some 200,000 clones, 75% to 90% of which are singletons. CDR1 is SGHRS and CDR2 is YFSETQ in the germline V gene. This CDR3 is built from 13 residues. Trimming left V 2 bases short and J 10 bases short, with 12 bases between. The J gene is TRBJ1-4, the V gene TRBV5-1; D is uncertain. This TCR came from a woman aged 40 to 55 with acute COVID-19. Sequenced input: PBMCs or T cells enriched from blood (not recorded which). CDR3 sequence reads: CASSLTIGGKLFF. CDR3 nucleotide sequence: TGCGCCAGCAGCTTAACCATCGGAGGAAAACTGTTTTTT.